The 9 T cell receptor beta chains reported below all come from one sample, sequenced in a study of radiotherapy plus CTLA-4 blockade in lung cancer. Sequenced by immunoSEQ multiplex PCR; TCRdb stores in-frame clones only, minus some. This sample has 43,000 or so clones, with about three quarters found just once. The specimen comprised peripheral blood, sampled from a patient treated with radiotherapy plus ipilimumab. These receptor sequences come from a human donor with non-small cell lung cancer who had a complete response to radiotherapy plus ipilimumab.

This clone appeared once. The chain has TRBV7-8 and TRBJ1-5; no clear D gene. The CDR3 loop spans 14 amino acids. The germline V gene has CDR1 SGHVS and CDR2 FQNEAQ. The germline V and J ends were trimmed by 1 base and 0 bases, with 4 bases remaining between them. This CDR3 reads CASSLVGSNQPQHF. The CDR3 nucleotides are TGTGCCAGCAGCTTAGTCGGTAGCAATCAGCCCCAGCATTTT.

The CDR3 DNA sequence: TGTGCCAGCAGGGGGGAGGCTCTGGTCGCGCAGTATTTT. It codes for CASRGEALVAQYF. V gene TRBV7-2 combines with J gene TRBJ2-3, with a tentative D call TRBD2 (6 bases). Trimming cost V 6 bases and J 10 bases, with 17 bases left between them. The CDR3 contains 13 residues. The germline V gene has CDR1 SGHTA and CDR2 FQGNSA.

The CDR3 nucleotides are TGTGCCACCAGCAGAGAACCGGGACAGGGCTACGAGCAGTACTTC. Translation: CATSREPGQGYEQYF. The chain carries TRBV15 and TRBJ2-7, with 9 bases identical to TRBD1. The CDR3 sequence is 15 residues long. J was trimmed by 3 bases and V by 0 bases; bases with no gene match: 3. Per the germline V gene, CDR1 is LNHNV and CDR2 is YYDKDF (reference sequence).

This sequence joins TRBV5-4 and TRBJ1-1, with D uncertain. The CDR3 has 12 amino acids. Germline V gene sequence: CDR1 SGHNT, CDR2 YYREEE (reference sequence). Trimming removed 4 bases from V and 1 base from J, with 5 bases in between. CDR3 nucleotide sequence: TGTGCCAGCAGCCTTAGGAACACTGAAGCTTTCTTT. Its translation: CASSLRNTEAFF. The variable domain in full, with the rest retrieved from reference TRBV5-4 and TRBJ1-1, is ETGVTQSPTHLIKTRGQQVTLRCSSQSGHNTVSWYQQALGQGPQFIFQYYREEENGRGNFPPRFSGLQFPNYSSELNVNALELDDSALYLCASSLRNTEAFFGQGTRLTVV.

This sequence joins TRBV7-6 and TRBJ2-3; D gene ambiguous. CDR1 and CDR2 (germline): SGHVS, FNYEAQ. There are 12 residues in the CDR3. The ends were cut back, 4 bases at V and 7 bases at J, with 9 bases in the middle. The CDR3 sequence: CASSSPSYTQYF. The CDR3 nucleotides are TGTGCCAGCAGCTCCCCTAGTTATACGCAGTATTTT.

This chain connects TRBV5-1 to TRBJ1-2; D is unresolved. Between the trimmed V and J ends, which lost 0 bases and 8 bases, there was a span of 14 bases. CDR3 length: 14 amino acids. The germline V gene encodes CDR1 SGHRS and CDR2 YFSETQ. The CDR3, as DNA: TGCGCCAGCAGCTTGGAAAGGAGGTCCGTGGGCTACACCTTC. It codes for CASSLERRSVGYTF. Looking up the rest from reference TRBV5-1 and TRBJ1-2 gives the full variable domain: KAGVTQTPRYLIKTRGQQVTLSCSPISGHRSVSWYQQTPGQGLQFLFEYFSETQRNKGNFPGRFSGRQFSNSRSEMNVSTLELGDSALYLCASSLERRSVGYTFGSGTRLTVV.

The rearrangement uses TRBV27 and TRBJ2-2; D may be TRBD1 (6 bases). Germline assignment: CDR1 MNHEY and CDR2 SMNVEV (reference sequence). Trimming stripped 4 bases from V and 5 bases from J, with 8 bases between. The CDR3 length is 13 residues. The CDR3 sequence: CASSSGQTGELFF. CDR3 nucleotides: TGTGCCAGCAGTTCAGGACAGACCGGGGAGCTGTTTTTT.

This chain connects TRBV7-2 to TRBJ1-1; TRBD1 might be the D (6 bases). Trimming shortened V by 5 bases and J by 1 base, and 11 bases separated the two germline ends. In germline, CDR1 is SGHTA, CDR2 FQGNSA. There are 14 residues in the CDR3. Written as DNA, the CDR3 is TGTGCCAGCAGCCGGGACAACTCGAACACTGAAGCTTTCTTT. Protein sequence: CASSRDNSNTEAFF. Drawing the rest from reference TRBV7-2 and TRBJ1-1, the complete variable domain is GAGVSQSPSNKVTEKGKDVELRCDPISGHTALYWYRQSLGQGLEFLIYFQGNSAPDKSGLPSDRFSAERTGGSVSTLTIQRTQQEDSAVYLCASSRDNSNTEAFFGQGTRLTVV.

The chain links TRBV11-2 to TRBJ2-7; TRBD1 matches 8 bases. Germline trimming cut 3 bases from V and 3 bases from J; bases unmatched to any gene: 4. The CDR3 contains 14 residues. Germline V gene lookup returns CDR1 SGHAT and CDR2 FQNNGV. CDR3 sequence: CASSFGTGNYEQYF. The CDR3 DNA reads TGTGCCAGCAGCTTTGGGACAGGTAACTACGAGCAGTACTTC.